The 30 T cell receptor beta chains given below trace back to one sample, sequenced in a study of blood T cell repertoires in COVID-19 (TCRdb year 2020). Receptors were amplified or captured by the immunoSEQ multiplex PCR assay. TCRdb took over this immuneACCESS table, retaining in-frame rearrangements with V and J assigned. Such tables are incomplete; in checked studies, under half of the missing clones stem from an unresolved V gene, and the remainder is unexplained. This sample comprises 30,000 or so clones, roughly 90% of them detected only once. The ten largest clonotypes hold 0.55% of the sample. Sequencing was performed on peripheral blood. Receptor source: a woman between 35 and 50 years old with active or convalescent COVID-19.

The chain links TRBV27 to TRBJ1-2; D is perhaps TRBD1 (6 bases). The CDR3 covers 12 residues. V lost 6 bases and J lost 8, with 13 bases in between. CDR1 and CDR2 from the germline V gene are MNHEY and SMNVEV (reference sequence). The CDR3 DNA is TGTGCCAGCAGGCCCCACAGGGACGGCTACACCTTC. This gives the protein CASRPHRDGYTF.

This sequence joins TRBV6-5 and TRBJ2-2; TRBD1 matches at 9 bases. V lost 8 bases to trimming and J lost 6 bases; unmatched junction nucleotides: 4. The CDR3 spans 13 residues. Per the germline V gene, CDR1 is MNHEY and CDR2 is SVGAGI. The CDR3 protein is CASQTGGAGELFF. CDR3 nucleotide sequence: TGTGCCAGCCAGACAGGGGGTGCCGGGGAGCTGTTTTTT.

The chain is built from TRBV28 and TRBJ2-5; D is perhaps TRBD2 (6 bases). V was shortened by 5 bases and J by 2 bases, with 15 bases between the two germline ends. The CDR3 runs to 15 residues. Germline V gives CDR1 MDHEN, CDR2 SYDVKM. The CDR3 here is CASSLPATRQETQYF. The CDR3, as DNA: TGTGCCAGCAGTCTCCCTGCGACTAGACAAGAGACCCAGTACTTC.

The rearrangement uses TRBV5-6 and TRBJ1-6, with 10 bases matching TRBD1. The length of the CDR3 is 14 residues. Germline assignment: CDR1 SGHDT and CDR2 YYEEEE. Germline trimming cut 3 bases from V and 7 bases from J; bases unmatched to any gene: 1. CDR3 nucleotide sequence: TGTGCCAGCAGCTGGGGACAGGGGAATTCACCCCTCCACTTT. This sequence encodes CASSWGQGNSPLHF.

The J gene is TRBJ2-1, the V gene TRBV5-1; TRBD2 might be the D (6 bases). This CDR3 spans 15 amino acids. Trimming took 0 bases from V and 9 from J, leaving 16 bases between them. In germline, CDR1 is SGHRS, CDR2 YFSETQ. In nucleotides, the CDR3 is TGCGCCAGCAGCTTGGACATAGGAGGGAATGGTGAGCAGTTCTTC. It translates to CASSLDIGGNGEQFF.

V usage is TRBV21-1 and J usage is TRBJ1-5; the listed D gene, TRBD1, was not tested against the DNA. TRBV21-1 is labeled a pseudogene. The CDR3 covers 17 residues. In nucleotides, the CDR3 is TGTGCCAGCAGCAAAGGGGCAGGGGGGCTAGGCAATCAGCCCCAGCATTTT. Its translation: CASSKGAGGLGNQPQHF.

The CDR3 DNA follows: TGTGCCAGCAGTGAAGAAAGGACGGCGGGGGCAGCCTACGAGCAGTACTTC. Amino acid sequence: CASSEERTAGAAYEQYF. The rearrangement links TRBV2 to TRBJ2-7; D is possibly TRBD2 (7 bases). Trimming removed 1 base from V and 2 bases from J, with 18 bases in between. CDR3 length: 17 residues. The germline gives CDR1 SNHLY, CDR2 FYNNEI.

On this clone: Other DNA sequences within the sample encode an identical CDR3. This chain joins TRBV11-2 and TRBJ1-2; unclear D gene. This CDR3 is 12 amino acids long. V lost 6 bases and J lost 7, with 12 bases in between. Germline V gives CDR1 SGHAT, CDR2 FQNNGV. For the CDR3, the DNA is TGTGCCAGCAGTCCCGATCGGGTTGGCTACACCTTC. Residues: CASSPDRVGYTF.

The rearrangement joins TRBV18 to TRBJ2-1; TRBD1 is a possible D gene (6 bases). V lost 7 bases and J lost 14, with 21 bases in between. Germline V gene lookup returns CDR1 KGHSH and CDR2 LQKENI. This CDR3 has 13 amino acids. CDR3 in DNA: TGTGCCAGCTTGAGGACAGAACTAGAGGGGGAGTTCTTC. Translation gives CASLRTELEGEFF.

The table lists this clone with a few counts. The chain recombines TRBV3-1 (or the pseudogene TRBV3-2) with TRBJ1-3; possible D gene TRBD1, 5 bases. Germline loops: CDR1 LGHDT, CDR2 YNNKEL (reference sequence). The CDR3 length is 16 residues. Trimming stripped 2 bases from V and 0 bases from J, with 11 bases between. CDR3 DNA: TGTGCCAGCAGCCAATCAGTAGGGGACTCTGGAAACACCATATATTTT. This encodes CASSQSVGDSGNTIYF.

The chain recombines TRBV28 with TRBJ1-2; a weak D match, TRBD1 (5 bases). The CDR3 spans 14 residues. CDR1 and CDR2 (germline): MDHEN, SYDVKM. Trimming stripped 5 bases from V and 2 bases from J, with 12 bases between. CDR3 region: CASSIQGWNYGYTF. The CDR3 DNA is TGTGCCAGCAGTATCCAGGGTTGGAACTATGGCTACACCTTC.

The chain combines TRBV6-5 with TRBJ1-2, with 9 bases fitting TRBD1. J gave up 2 bases and V 4 bases, and 2 bases lay outside the gene matches. This CDR3 contains 14 residues. Germline V gene sequence: CDR1 MNHEY, CDR2 SVGAGI. The CDR3 DNA is TGTGCCAGCAGTTCCGGGACAGGGAACTATGGCTACACCTTC. Amino acids: CASSSGTGNYGYTF.

This chain uses TRBV10-2 with TRBJ2-5, with D maybe TRBD2 (5 bases). Trimming pared 5 bases from V and 0 bases from J, leaving 7 bases between. The germline V gene has CDR1 WSHSY and CDR2 SAAADI. This CDR3 contains 13 residues. CDR3 loop: CASSRGYQETQYF. For the CDR3, the DNA is TGCGCCAGCAGTCGCGGGTACCAAGAGACCCAGTACTTC.

This chain joins TRBV2 and TRBJ1-2; D gene unclear. V was clipped by 6 bases and J by 8 bases, with 22 bases between them. The CDR3 sequence is 15 residues long. Germline-derived CDR1 and CDR2 are SNHLY and FYNNEI. The CDR3 protein is CASRTGSPGPQGYTF. Written as DNA, the CDR3 is TGTGCCAGCAGAACCGGGAGCCCAGGCCCGCAAGGCTACACCTTC.

The chain has TRBV20-1 and TRBJ1-5, with D maybe TRBD1 (5 bases). The V end was cut by 3 bases, the J end by 5 bases, with 14 bases between. Per the germline V gene, CDR1 is DFQATT and CDR2 is SNEGSKA (reference sequence). The CDR3 sequence is 14 residues long. CDR3 amino acids: CSASRGSRDQPQHF. CDR3 nucleotide sequence: TGCAGTGCTAGTAGGGGCAGCCGGGATCAGCCCCAGCATTTT.

J is TRBJ2-6 and V is TRBV6-2 or TRBV6-3; TRBD1 aligns across 7 bases. CDR1 and CDR2 (germline): MNHEY, SVGEGT. Germline trimming cut 2 bases from V and 2 bases from J; bases unmatched to any gene: 9. This CDR3 comprises 18 residues. The CDR3 DNA follows: TGTGCCAGCAGTTACACGACAGGGTTGGGAACTGGGGCCAACGTCCTGACTTTC. It codes for CASSYTTGLGTGANVLTF.

The CDR3 spells CASSTSLAGVLFF. For the CDR3, the DNA is TGTGCCAGCAGTACCTCCCTAGCGGGAGTCCTGTTCTTC. V is TRBV28 and J is TRBJ2-1, with TRBD2 matching over 10 bases. V dropped 5 bases and J dropped 15; count of bases not matched to a gene: 10. CDR1 is MDHEN and CDR2 is SYDVKM in the germline V gene. The CDR3 spans 13 residues.

This chain links TRBV5-4 with TRBJ2-4, with D tentatively TRBD1 (5 bases). Germline CDR1 reads SGHNT; CDR2 reads YYREEE (reference sequence). Trimming shortened V by 2 bases and J by 6 bases, and 21 bases separated the two germline ends. The CDR3 sequence is 17 residues long. For the CDR3, the DNA is TGTGCCAGCAGCTTTGGGGCAGGGTTGTCCGTAGGAAACATTCAGTACTTC. Translated: CASSFGAGLSVGNIQYF.

The chain uses TRBV18 and TRBJ2-7; 7 nucleotides line up with TRBD1. The CDR3 sequence is 16 residues long. Trimming removed 0 bases from V and 5 bases from J; junction bases left unmatched: 10. Germline CDR1 KGHSH, CDR2 LQKENI. The CDR3 reads CASSPPGDSDRNEQYF. The CDR3 coding sequence is TGTGCCAGCTCACCACCTGGGGACAGCGATCGAAACGAGCAGTACTTC. The full variable domain, with the rest looked up from reference TRBV18 and TRBJ2-7, is NAGVMQNPRHLVRRRGQEARLRCSPMKGHSHVYWYRQLPEEGLKFMVYLQKENIIDESGMPKERFSAEFPKEGPSILRIQQVVRGDSAAYFCASSPPGDSDRNEQYFGPGTRLTVT.

The chain couples TRBV30 to TRBJ1-2; 10 positions agree with TRBD1. The CDR3 has 14 residues. The junction had 6 bases not matched to a gene; V was cut back by 2 bases and J by 6 bases. CDR1 is GTSNPN, CDR2 SVGIG, per germline (reference sequence). This CDR3 reads CAWSIGGQGHGYTF. In nucleotides, the CDR3 is TGTGCCTGGAGTATCGGGGGACAGGGGCATGGCTACACCTTC.

The V call is TRBV5-5, the J call TRBJ2-5, with D possibly being TRBD1 (6 bases). Trimming took off 7 bases at V and 1 base at J, with 8 bases between the two ends. The CDR3 covers 12 residues. Per germline, CDR1 SGHKS and CDR2 YYEKEE (reference sequence). The CDR3 protein is CASGDTQETQYF. CDR3 coding DNA: TGTGCCAGCGGGGACACCCAAGAGACCCAGTACTTC.

V gene TRBV27 combines with J gene TRBJ2-4, with a tentative D call TRBD1 (6 bases). CDR3 length: 14 amino acids. From germline, CDR1 is MNHEY and CDR2 SMNVEV (reference sequence). Trimming cost V 4 bases and J 6 bases, with 13 bases left between them. The CDR3 loop is CASSSGTLANIQYF. The CDR3 region has the DNA TGTGCCAGCAGTTCCGGGACACTCGCAAACATTCAGTACTTC.

The chain recombines TRBV2 with TRBJ2-3, with D tentatively TRBD1 (5 bases). The CDR3 totals 12 residues. Per germline, CDR1 SNHLY and CDR2 FYNNEI. Trimming took off 6 bases at V and 4 bases at J, with 8 bases between the two ends. In DNA, the CDR3 is TGTGCCAGCAGCGCAGGGCCAGATACGCAGTATTTT. Protein: CASSAGPDTQYF.

V gene TRBV4-2 combines with J gene TRBJ2-3, with 10 bases aligning to TRBD2. V trimming: 1 base; J trimming: 4 bases; junction bases outside the gene matches: 11. The V gene's germline CDR1 is LGHNA and CDR2 YNFKEQ. This CDR3 comprises 18 residues. CDR3 DNA sequence: TGTGCCAGCAGCCAAGCAGGCCTAGCGGGAGTGGCAGCAGATACGCAGTATTTT. Translating gives CASSQAGLAGVAADTQYF.

The DNA of the CDR3 is TGTGCCAGTAGTAGGGGTCGCAGGGAAGGCGGCTACACCTTC. It encodes CASSRGRREGGYTF. The J gene is TRBJ1-2, the V gene TRBV19, with D possibly matching TRBD1 (5 bases). The CDR3 is made up of 14 amino acids. CDR1 LNHDA and CDR2 SQIVND come from the germline V gene (reference sequence). Trimming removed 4 bases at V and 8 bases at J, with 17 bases between.

The chain recombines TRBV10-3 with TRBJ2-7; 9 bases fit TRBD2. The V segment lost 6 bases and the J segment 6 bases; nucleotides outside the gene matches: 3. Germline V gene data show CDR1 as ENHRY and CDR2 as SYGVKD. The CDR3 contains 12 residues. CDR3 residues: CAIRREGPEQYF. The CDR3 region has the DNA TGTGCCATCAGGCGGGAGGGCCCCGAGCAGTACTTC.

This clone has a handful of counts. This chain joins TRBV5-8 and TRBJ2-1; 16 nucleotides match TRBD2. Germline CDR1 and CDR2: SGHTS and YDEGEE. This CDR3 contains 19 residues. V lost 6 bases, J lost 1 base, and 10 bases stayed unmatched. Here the CDR3 reads CASNRMGLAGGPSYNEQFF. The CDR3, as DNA: TGTGCCAGCAACCGAATGGGACTAGCGGGGGGGCCTTCCTACAATGAGCAGTTCTTC.

The J gene is TRBJ1-1, the V gene TRBV7-6; no reliable D call. The ends were cut back, 5 bases at V and 4 bases at J, with 11 bases in the middle. CDR1 and CDR2 (germline): SGHVS, FNYEAQ. CDR3 length: 13 residues. Written as DNA, the CDR3 is TGTGCCAGCAGCGCCGACATGGGCACTGAAGCTTTCTTT. Encoded protein: CASSADMGTEAFF.

This clone was detected once. The chain uses TRBV4-3 and TRBJ1-6, with D tentatively TRBD1 (5 bases). V dropped 4 bases and J dropped 8 bases, with 12 bases sitting between them. Germline CDR1 LGHNA, CDR2 YSLEER. There are 14 residues in the CDR3. The CDR3: CASSPRQSDSPLHF. CDR3 nucleotide sequence: TGCGCCAGCAGCCCAAGACAGTCAGATTCACCCCTCCACTTT.

The chain uses TRBV30 and TRBJ1-2; D is perhaps TRBD1 (6 bases). Looked up from germline, CDR1 is GTSNPN and CDR2 is SVGIG (reference sequence). The CDR3 consists of 15 residues. The V gene lost 0 bases and the J gene lost 4 bases, with 15 bases spanning the gap. CDR3: CAWSVPAQGLYGYTF. The CDR3 DNA sequence: TGTGCCTGGAGTGTACCCGCCCAGGGGCTCTATGGCTACACCTTC.